This T cell receptor beta chain was profiled in a study of T cell clusters in autoimmune cytopenias. Findings and caveats of the study: TRB repertoire shifts in secondary cytopenia and chronic lymphocytic leukemia mostly reflected lymphoma, not autoimmunity. Clustering suggested that physiological T cell clusters were missing in primary autoimmune cytopenia patients.

TRB was amplified by touch-down multiplex PCR, primer pools A and B combined. TCRdb reworked the multiplex PCR reads into one entry per CDR3 protein, no DNA. Across about 5,100 distinct CDR3 sequences, the top ten clones capture approximately 35% of the sample. Tens of thousands of genome equivalents of blood DNA were amplified for TRB. This clonotype is deemed medium-sized (0.01 to 0.1%) by its frequency. Its antigen is unknown. This CDR3 spans 12 amino acids. Germline loops: CDR1 SQVTM, CDR2 ANQGSEA. A further study also used this sample, focusing on T cell repertoires in aging, cancer and after chemotherapy. That paper notes: Healthy donor repertoires were recorded over several months to years and showed clear clonal overlap. Compared with age-matched healthy donors, untreated hematological or solid cancer patients showed higher blood TCR clonality.

V usage is TRBV29-1 and J usage is TRBJ2-3; TCRdb selects TRBD2, and the lack of DNA leaves this call unchecked. The clonotype comes from a human donor in good health. Input material: peripheral blood. CDR3: CSGGDGGDTQYF.